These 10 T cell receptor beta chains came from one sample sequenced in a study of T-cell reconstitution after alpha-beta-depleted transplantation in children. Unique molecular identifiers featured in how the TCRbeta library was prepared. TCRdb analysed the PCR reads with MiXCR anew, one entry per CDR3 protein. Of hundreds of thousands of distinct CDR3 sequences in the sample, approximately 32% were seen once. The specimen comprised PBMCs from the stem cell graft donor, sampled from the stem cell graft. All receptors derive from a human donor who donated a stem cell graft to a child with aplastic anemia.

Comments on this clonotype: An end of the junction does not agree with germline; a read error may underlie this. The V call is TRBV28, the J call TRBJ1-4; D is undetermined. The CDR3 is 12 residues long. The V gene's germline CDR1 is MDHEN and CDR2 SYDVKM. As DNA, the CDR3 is TGTGCCAGCAGGGGCCTTAATGAAAAACTGTATTTT. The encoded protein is CASRGLNEKLYF.

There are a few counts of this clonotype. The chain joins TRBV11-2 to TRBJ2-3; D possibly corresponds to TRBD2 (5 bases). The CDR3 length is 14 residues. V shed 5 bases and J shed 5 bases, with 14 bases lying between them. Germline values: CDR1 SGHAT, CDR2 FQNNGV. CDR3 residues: CASSERSRGDTQYF. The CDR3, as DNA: TGTGCCAGCAGCGAGAGAAGTCGGGGAGATACGCAGTATTTT.

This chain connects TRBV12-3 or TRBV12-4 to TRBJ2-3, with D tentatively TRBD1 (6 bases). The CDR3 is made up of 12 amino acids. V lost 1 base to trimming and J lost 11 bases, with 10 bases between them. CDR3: CASSLGSDRQYF. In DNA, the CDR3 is TGTGCCAGCAGTTTAGGGTCGGACAGGCAGTATTTT.

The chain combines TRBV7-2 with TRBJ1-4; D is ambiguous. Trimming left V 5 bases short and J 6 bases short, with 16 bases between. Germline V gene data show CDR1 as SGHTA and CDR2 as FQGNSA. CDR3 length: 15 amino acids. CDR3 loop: CASSQRTRPDEKLFF. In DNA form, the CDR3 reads TGTGCCAGCAGCCAACGCACCCGCCCTGATGAAAAACTGTTTTTT.

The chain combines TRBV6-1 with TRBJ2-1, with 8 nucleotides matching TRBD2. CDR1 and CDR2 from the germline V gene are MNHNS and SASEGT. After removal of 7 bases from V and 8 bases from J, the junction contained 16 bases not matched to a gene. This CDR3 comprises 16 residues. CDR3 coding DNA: TGTGCCAGCACCCCTTATATTGGGACTAGTAACGATGAGCAGTTCTTC. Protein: CASTPYIGTSNDEQFF.

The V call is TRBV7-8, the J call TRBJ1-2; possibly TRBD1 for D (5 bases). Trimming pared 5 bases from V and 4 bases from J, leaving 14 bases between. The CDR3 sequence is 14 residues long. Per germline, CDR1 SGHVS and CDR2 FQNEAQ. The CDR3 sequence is CASSVSGTLYGYTF. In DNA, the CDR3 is TGTGCCAGCAGCGTATCCGGGACGCTCTATGGCTACACCTTC.

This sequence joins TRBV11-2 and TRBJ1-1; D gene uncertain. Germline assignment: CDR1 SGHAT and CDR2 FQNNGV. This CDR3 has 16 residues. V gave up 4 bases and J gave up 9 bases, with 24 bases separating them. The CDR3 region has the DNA TGTGCCAGCAGCTACCCGACTCCGGGAGCCGGGCATAAAGCTTTCTTT. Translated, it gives CASSYPTPGAGHKAFF.

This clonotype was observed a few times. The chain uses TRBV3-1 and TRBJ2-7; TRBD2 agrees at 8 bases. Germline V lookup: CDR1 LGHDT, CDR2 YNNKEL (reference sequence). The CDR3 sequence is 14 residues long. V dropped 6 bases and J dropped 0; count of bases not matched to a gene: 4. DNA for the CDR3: TGTGCCAGCAGTCGGAGCGGGGGCTCCTACGAGCAGTACTTC. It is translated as CASSRSGGSYEQYF.

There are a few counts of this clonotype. The CDR3: CASSLEVGGRGFF. CDR3 in DNA: TGTGCCAGCAGCTTAGAGGTGGGAGGCCGGGGGTTCTTC. V usage is TRBV7-2 and J usage is TRBJ2-1; D may be TRBD2 (6 bases). The CDR3 has 13 amino acids. Trimming took 1 base from V and 15 from J, leaving 16 bases between them. CDR1 and CDR2 (germline): SGHTA, FQGNSA.

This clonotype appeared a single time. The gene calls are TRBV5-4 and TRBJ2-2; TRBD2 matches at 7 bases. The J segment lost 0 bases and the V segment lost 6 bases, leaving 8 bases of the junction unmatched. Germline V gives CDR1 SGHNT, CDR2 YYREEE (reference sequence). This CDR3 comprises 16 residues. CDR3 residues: CASILGSGANTGELFF. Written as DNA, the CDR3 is TGTGCCAGCATCCTGGGGAGCGGGGCGAACACCGGGGAGCTGTTTTTT. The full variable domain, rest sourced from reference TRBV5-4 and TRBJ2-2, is ETGVTQSPTHLIKTRGQQVTLRCSSQSGHNTVSWYQQALGQGPQFIFQYYREEENGRGNFPPRFSGLQFPNYSSELNVNALELDDSALYLCASILGSGANTGELFFGEGSRLTVL.